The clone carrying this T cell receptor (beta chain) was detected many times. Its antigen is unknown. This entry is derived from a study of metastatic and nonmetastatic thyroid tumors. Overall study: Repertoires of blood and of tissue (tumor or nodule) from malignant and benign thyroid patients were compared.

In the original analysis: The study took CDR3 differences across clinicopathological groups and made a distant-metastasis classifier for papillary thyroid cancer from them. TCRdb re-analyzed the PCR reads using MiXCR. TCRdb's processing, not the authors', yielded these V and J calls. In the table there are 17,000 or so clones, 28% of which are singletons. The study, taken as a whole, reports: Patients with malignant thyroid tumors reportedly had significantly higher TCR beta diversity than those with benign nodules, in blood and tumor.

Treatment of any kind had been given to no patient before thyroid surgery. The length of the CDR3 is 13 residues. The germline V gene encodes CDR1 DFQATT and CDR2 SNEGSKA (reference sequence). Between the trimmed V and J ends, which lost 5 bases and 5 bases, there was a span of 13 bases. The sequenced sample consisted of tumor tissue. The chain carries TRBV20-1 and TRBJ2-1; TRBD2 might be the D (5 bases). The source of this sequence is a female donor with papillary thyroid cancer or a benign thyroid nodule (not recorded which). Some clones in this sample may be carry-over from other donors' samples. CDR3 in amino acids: CSAFLWEHNEQFF. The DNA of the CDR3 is TGCAGTGCTTTTCTCTGGGAGCACAATGAGCAGTTCTTC.